The present T cell receptor (beta chain) was sequenced within a study of T cell responses to AZD1222 COVID-19 vaccine. Overall study: Pooling was applied to second doses at about 4 or about 12 weeks.

Regarding this clone: Its antigen is undetermined.

The method was immunoSEQ multiplex PCR; TCRdb's version includes in-frame clones alone and lacks a portion of them. The table shows about 160,000 clones, with 85% to 95% occurring only once. CDR1 and CDR2 from the germline V gene are SGHRS and YFSETQ. The V end was cut by 3 bases, the J end by 7 bases, with 13 bases between. The CDR3 runs to 13 residues. General study findings and limits: Only a handful of AZD1222 recipients tested seropositive at baseline.

J is TRBJ1-1 and V is TRBV5-1; D is possibly TRBD1 (5 bases). The sample in question was peripheral blood, obtained on day 0 of AZD1222 vaccination. This clonotype originated in an adult in good health. The CDR3 loop is CASSSRGEGEAFF. CDR3 DNA: TGCGCCAGCAGCTCTAGAGGGGAGGGTGAAGCTTTCTTT.